This TCR beta chain appears in the sequencing data of a study of shared clonotypes between healthy human individuals. Findings and caveats of the study: Read depth was anticipated to influence clonotype sharing among donors.

With regard to this clone: Its target is unknown.

Assay used: immunoSEQ multiplex PCR; TCRdb lists only in-frame clones, some missing. The sample lists about 2 million clones; approximately 95% were seen once. It was CD45RO-negative cells, positively selected for CCR7, that made up naive CD8 cells, with terminally differentiated effector memory CD45RA+ cells excluded. The receptor's source is a man aged 18 to 30 in good health. Sequenced: naive CD8+ T cells sorted from blood.

Here the CDR3 reads CASSSLDRRGVETQYF. The CDR3, as DNA: TGTGCCAGCAGCTCCTTGGACCGCCGGGGGGTGGAGACCCAGTACTTC. This chain connects TRBV7-9 to TRBJ2-5; 7 positions match TRBD2. CDR3 size: 16 residues. Germline loops: CDR1 SEHNR, CDR2 FQNEAQ (reference sequence). V was clipped by 4 bases and J by 5 bases; unmatched bases: 13.